This T cell receptor beta chain was identified in a study of Ad26.COV2.S vaccination and SARS-CoV-2 variants (dated by TCRdb to the early 2020s). Study-level background: Vaccine-arm donors were drawn from COV1001, a multicentre, randomized, double-blind, placebo-controlled phase I-IIa trial of Ad26.COV2.S in healthy adults. Dosing of Ad26.COV2.S was intramuscular, at either 5x10^10 or 1x10^11 viral particles, delivered as one shot or as two shots spaced 56 days apart. TCRbeta repertoire sequencing was used to assess the specificity and breadth of SARS-CoV-2-reactive T cell receptors after Ad26.COV2.S vaccination. The TCR-sequenced set comprised about 32 samples: approximately 19 Ad26.COV2.S vaccine recipients, 5 placebo recipients and 8 SARS-CoV-2 convalescent individuals. Participants in the trial were split at random into five groups of five each, receiving low-dose or high-dose Ad26.COV2.S once or twice, or else placebo on both occasions. Investigators did not know the trial group allocation while performing experiments and assessing outcomes. What the study reported, not specific to this receptor: The authors noted that total T cell responses may have been underestimated by the TCR breadth and depth analyses. Comparable non-spike TCR breadth was observed between vaccine and placebo recipients, consistent with only spike being contained in the vaccine. The study was not powered to compare responses between vaccine doses or regimens. After vaccination, substantial breadth of spike-specific CD8+ and CD4+ T cell responses was reported. Ad26.COV2.S recipients had higher spike-specific TCR breadth than placebo recipients (P = 0.0014).

The junction carries 12 bases between V and J, which are trimmed by 0 bases and 6 bases respectively. In the germline V gene (reference sequence), CDR1 corresponds to GTSNPN and CDR2 to SVGIG. The CDR3 starts with the cysteine, ends with the phenylalanine, and has 13 residues. The DNA shown is the 39-base CDR3, in frame from base 1. The immunoSEQ Assay was used to sequence TCRbeta CDR3 regions. After extraction, genomic DNA underwent amplification by bias-controlled multiplex PCR, followed by high-throughput sequencing. The paper's processing steps were these. To quantify the absolute abundance of each unique TCRbeta CDR3 region, sequences were collapsed and filtered. Usable DNA was measured by amplifying reference genes present in all nucleated cells, and TCRbeta template counts were normalized to that usable DNA to estimate T cell fraction. Repertoire TCRs were annotated as SARS-CoV-2-specific by exact matching of V gene, CDR3 amino acid sequence and J gene to a known reactive TCR set. The reference SARS-CoV-2 TCR set came from MIRA and was filtered for enrichment in COVID-19-positive ImmuneCODE repertoires, removing public or cross-reactive TCRs. Drawing on the MIRA antigens, annotated TCRs were analysed further at the level of specific ORF or position within ORF. Breadth was defined as annotated unique rearrangements over total unique productive rearrangements; depth was the summed frequency of those rearrangements. Group comparisons of TCR breadth used two-sided Wilcoxon rank-sum tests. TCRdb took this table from immuneACCESS and kept in-frame rearrangements with V and J called. Such tables lack part of the clones; where checked against another copy, unresolved V genes explain under half of the gap, and the rest is unexplained. That table is the source of V, J and clone size, and D and trimming were worked out from the DNA. The sample includes hundreds of thousands of clones, with 92% observed a single time. The ten largest clonotypes hold roughly 1.7% of the sample.

Notes on this clone: The specificity of this receptor is unknown. Base qualities are missing; no much larger clone stands one base away.

The treatment or condition label corresponds to: around 19 received Ad26.COV2.S at low or high dose, single or two shots; about 5 received placebo; per-sample allocation not given. Repertoires of vaccine and placebo recipients were sequenced from samples taken on day 63 after the first injection. Cohort 1b enrolled about 25 adults aged 18-55 years at a single site in Boston, USA, between 29 July and 7 August 2020. Ad26.COV2.S was a replication-incompetent adenovirus type 26 vector expressing a prefusion-stabilized SARS-CoV-2 spike protein from the original Wuhan strain. The sample was peripheral blood, taken in a trial of Ad26.COV2.S vaccine versus placebo. The sequence came from a person between 18 and 59 years old who received the Ad26.COV2.S COVID-19 vaccine or a placebo. The chain is made from TRBV30 and TRBJ2-7; the D gene cannot be named for sure. The CDR3 loop reads CAWSVMVGFEQYF. The nucleotides read TGTGCCTGGAGTGTAATGGTGGGTTTCGAGCAGTACTTC. Reference TRBV30 and TRBJ2-7 proteins supply the regions before and after the CDR3; the full variable domain is: SQTIHQWPATLVQPVGSPLSLECTVEGTSNPNLYWYRQAAGRGLQLLFYSVGIGQISSEVPQNLSASRPQDRQFILSSKKLLLSDSGFYLCAWSVMVGFEQYFGPGTRLTVT.